This T cell receptor (beta chain) was recorded in a study of T cell clusters in autoimmune cytopenias. Roughly 38,000 genome equivalents of blood DNA were amplified for TRB. CDR3 size: 14 residues. Germline assignment: CDR1 SEHNR and CDR2 FQNEAQ (reference sequence). Frequency places this clonotype as medium-sized. Multiplex touch-down PCR amplified TRB using TRB-A and TRB-B pools in one tube. TCRdb re-called the multiplex PCR reads and catalogs CDR3 proteins one per entry, DNA excluded. The sample table sets out about 3,200 distinct CDR3 sequences. The clonotype was recovered from a human donor with an autoimmune cytopenia or autoimmune hepatitis (not recorded which). The genes are TRBV7-9 and TRBJ1-2; TCRdb returns TRBD1, unconfirmable since there is no DNA. Material for sequencing was peripheral blood. The CDR3 loop is CASSSWDDGYGYTF.